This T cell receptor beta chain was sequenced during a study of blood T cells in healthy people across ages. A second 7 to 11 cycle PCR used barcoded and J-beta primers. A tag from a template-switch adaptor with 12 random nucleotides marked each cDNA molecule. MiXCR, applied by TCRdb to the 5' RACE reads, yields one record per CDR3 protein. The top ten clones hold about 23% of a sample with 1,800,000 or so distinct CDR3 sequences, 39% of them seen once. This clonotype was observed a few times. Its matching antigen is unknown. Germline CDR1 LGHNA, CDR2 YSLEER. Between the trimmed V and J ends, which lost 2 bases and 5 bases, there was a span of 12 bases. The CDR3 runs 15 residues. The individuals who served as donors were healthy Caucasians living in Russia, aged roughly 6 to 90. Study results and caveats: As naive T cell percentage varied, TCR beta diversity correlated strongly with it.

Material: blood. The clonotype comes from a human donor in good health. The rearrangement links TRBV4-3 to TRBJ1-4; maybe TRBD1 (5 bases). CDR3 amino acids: CASSQSRVNNEKLFF. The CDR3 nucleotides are TGCGCCAGCAGCCAATCCAGGGTCAACAATGAAAAACTGTTTTTT.